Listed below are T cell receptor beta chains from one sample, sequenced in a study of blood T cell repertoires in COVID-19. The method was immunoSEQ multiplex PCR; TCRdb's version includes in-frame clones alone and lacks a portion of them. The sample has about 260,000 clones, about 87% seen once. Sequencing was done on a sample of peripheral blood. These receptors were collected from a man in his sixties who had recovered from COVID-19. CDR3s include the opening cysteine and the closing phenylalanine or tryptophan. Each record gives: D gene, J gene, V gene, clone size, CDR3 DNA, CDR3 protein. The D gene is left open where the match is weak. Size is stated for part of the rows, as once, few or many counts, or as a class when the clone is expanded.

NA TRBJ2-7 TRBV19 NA TGTGCCAGTAGTATTTCCCAGGTCTCCTACGAGCAGTACTTC CASSISQVSYEQYF
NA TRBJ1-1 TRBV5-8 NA TGTGCCAGCAGCTTAGGGGCAAGAATGAACACTGAAGCTTTCTTT CASSLGARMNTEAFF
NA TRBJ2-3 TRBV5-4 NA TGTGCCAGCGGGCCTCCCTCGGGGGGCACAGATACGCAGTATTTT CASGPPSGGTDTQYF
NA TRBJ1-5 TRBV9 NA TGTGCCAGCAGCGTAGGGGACTCCGATGGGCCCCAGCATTTT CASSVGDSDGPQHF
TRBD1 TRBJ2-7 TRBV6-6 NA TGTGCCAGCAGAATGGACAGGGGGCCCTACGAGCAGTACTTC CASRMDRGPYEQYF
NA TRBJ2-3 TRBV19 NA TGTGCCAGTAGCCTGAACCTGGGAGGAGATACGCAGTATTTT CASSLNLGGDTQYF
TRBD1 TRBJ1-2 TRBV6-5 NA TGTGCCAGCAGTCGGGACAGGGGGGGCTATGGCTACACCTTC CASSRDRGGYGYTF
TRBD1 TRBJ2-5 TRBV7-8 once TGTGCCAGCAGCATCTACACCGGGACAGGGCAGGAGACCCAGTACTTC CASSIYTGTGQETQYF
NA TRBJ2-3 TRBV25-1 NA TGTGCCAGCAGTGAAGGAGGCGTAGCAGATACGCAGTATTTT CASSEGGVADTQYF
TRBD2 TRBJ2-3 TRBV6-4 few TGTGCCAGCAGTGACACTAGCGGGGGGCCAGATACGCAGTATTTT CASSDTSGGPDTQYF
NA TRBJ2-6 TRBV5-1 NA TGCGCCAGCAGGGCGGACTCTGGGGCCAACGTCCTGACTTTC CASRADSGANVLTF
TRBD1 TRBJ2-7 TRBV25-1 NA TGTGCCAGCAGAAGGACAGGCTACGAGCAGTACTTC CASRRTGYEQYF
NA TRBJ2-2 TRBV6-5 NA TGTGCCAGCAGCCGAGGGTACACCGGGGAGCTGTTTTTT CASSRGYTGELFF
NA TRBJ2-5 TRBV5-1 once TGCGCCAGCAGCTCCCGAGTCAGGGGACATTTGTACCAAGAGACCCAGTACTTC CASSSRVRGHLYQETQYF
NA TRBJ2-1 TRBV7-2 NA TGTGCCAGCAGCCGACTCAATGAGCAGTTCTTC CASSRLNEQFF
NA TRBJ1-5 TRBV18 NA TGTGCCAGCTCAATGTCCGAGAATCAGCCCCAGCATTTT CASSMSENQPQHF
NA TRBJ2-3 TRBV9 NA TGTGCCAGCAGCGTAGGACTGAAAGATACGCAGTATTTT CASSVGLKDTQYF
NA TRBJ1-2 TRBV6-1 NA TGTGCCAGCAGTGAAGACCCAGCGTATGGCTACACCTTC CASSEDPAYGYTF
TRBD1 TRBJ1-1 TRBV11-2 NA TGTGCCAGCAGCTTAGGACAGGGAAAAGCTTTCTTT CASSLGQGKAFF
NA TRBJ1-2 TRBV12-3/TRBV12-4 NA TGTGCCAGCAGTAGCGGACCGACCTATGGCTACACCTTC CASSSGPTYGYTF
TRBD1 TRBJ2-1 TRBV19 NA TGTGCCAGTAGTGCTTCCGGGACAGGGTTTTATGAGCAGTTCTTC CASSASGTGFYEQFF
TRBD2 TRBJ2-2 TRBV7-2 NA TGTGCCAGCAGCGAGTCCGGGACTAGCGCCGGGGAGCTGTTTTTT CASSESGTSAGELFF
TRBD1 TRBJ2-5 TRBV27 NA TGTGCCAGCAGTCCCAAGACAGGGGTGGGAGAGACCCAGTACTTC CASSPKTGVGETQYF
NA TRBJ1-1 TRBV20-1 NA TGCAGTGCTAGTGTAGGGGGAAACACTGAAGCTTTCTTT CSASVGGNTEAFF
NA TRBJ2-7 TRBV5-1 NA TGCGCCAGCAGCCCTGACACCACCTCCGCCTACGAGCAGTACTTC CASSPDTTSAYEQYF
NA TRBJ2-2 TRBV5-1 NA TGCGCCAGCAGCCCTACAGGAACCGGGGAGCTGTTTTTT CASSPTGTGELFF
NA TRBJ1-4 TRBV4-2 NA TGTGCCAGCAGCCAAGATCTGGGCCGCGCTAATGAAAAACTGTTTTTT CASSQDLGRANEKLFF
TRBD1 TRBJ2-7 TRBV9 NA TGTGCCAGCAGCGGTGGACAGGGCCCCCACGAGCAGTACTTC CASSGGQGPHEQYF
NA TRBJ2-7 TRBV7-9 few TGTGCCAGCAGCTTAGAGGGGGTGATCTACGAGCAGTACTTC CASSLEGVIYEQYF
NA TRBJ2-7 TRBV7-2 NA TGTGCCAGCAGCTTAGAAGGACAGCTCGAGCAGTACTTC CASSLEGQLEQYF
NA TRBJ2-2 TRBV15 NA TGTGCCACCAGCAGAGATAGTGGGGGCTCCAACACCGGGGAGCTGTTTTTT CATSRDSGGSNTGELFF
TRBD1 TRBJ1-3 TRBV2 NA TGTGCCAGCAGTGAGGACAGGGGGCTTGGAAACACCATATATTTT CASSEDRGLGNTIYF
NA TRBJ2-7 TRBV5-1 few TGCGCCAGCAGCTTGGGTAGCGGCTCCGCCTACGAGCAGTACTTC CASSLGSGSAYEQYF
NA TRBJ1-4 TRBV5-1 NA TGCGCCAGCAGCCGGGAGGGAGAAAAACTGTTTTTT CASSREGEKLFF
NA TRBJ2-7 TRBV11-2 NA TGTGCCAGCAGCTGGGGAGGGGGGGCTTACGAGCAGTACTTC CASSWGGGAYEQYF
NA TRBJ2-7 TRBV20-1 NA TGCAGTGCTAGTAGAGGGGGGGCCCGGGCCCACGAGCAGTACTTC CSASRGGARAHEQYF
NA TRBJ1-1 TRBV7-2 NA TGTGCCAGCGGCGGACAGCTCACTGAAGCTTTCTTT CASGGQLTEAFF
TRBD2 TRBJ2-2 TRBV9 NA TGTGCCAGCAGTGATCCCTCGGGATTAGCGGGGGTGTCGAACACCGGGGAGCTGTTTTTT CASSDPSGLAGVSNTGELFF
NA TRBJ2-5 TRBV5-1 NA TGCGCCAGCAGCTTGGCCTTGGAGACCCAGTACTTC CASSLALETQYF
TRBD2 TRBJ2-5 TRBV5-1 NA TGCGCCAGCAGCTTGGGGGTAGCGGGGAGAGAGACCCAGTACTTC CASSLGVAGRETQYF
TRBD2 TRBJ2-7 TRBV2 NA TGTGCCAGCAGTACCAGCGGGGGGGACGCCTACGAGCAGTACTTC CASSTSGGDAYEQYF
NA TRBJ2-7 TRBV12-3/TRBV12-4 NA TGTGCCAGCAGCCGTACCTACGAGCAGTACTTC CASSRTYEQYF
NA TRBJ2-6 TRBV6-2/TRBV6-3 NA TGTGCCAGCAGTTCCGAACCCTACAGGGTCGGTGGGGCCAACGTCCTGACTTTC CASSSEPYRVGGANVLTF
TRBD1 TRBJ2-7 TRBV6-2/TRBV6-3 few TGTGCCAGCAGTTTTAACAGGGGGACTTTGGAGCAGTACTTC CASSFNRGTLEQYF
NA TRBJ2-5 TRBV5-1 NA TGCGCCAGCAGCTTGGACCCTAGGACGGGGGAACTACAAGAGACCCAGTACTTC CASSLDPRTGELQETQYF
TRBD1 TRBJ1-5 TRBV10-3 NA TGTGCCATCTCGACAGGGGGGCTTGGGAATCAGCCCCAGCATTTT CAISTGGLGNQPQHF
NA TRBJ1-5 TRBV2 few TGTGCCAGCCTTCCACAGGGAGGGGGCAATCAGCCCCAGCATTTT CASLPQGGGNQPQHF
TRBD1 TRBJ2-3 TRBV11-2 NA TGTGCCAGCAGCTCGACAGGGCTTGGGACGCAGTATTTT CASSSTGLGTQYF
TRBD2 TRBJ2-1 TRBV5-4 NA TGTGCCAGCAGCTTGGGGGGAGCGGGGGCCGACAATGAGCAGTTCTTC CASSLGGAGADNEQFF
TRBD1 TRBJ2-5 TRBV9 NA TGTGCCAGCAGCCCCAGGACAGGGTGGGAGACCCAGTACTTC CASSPRTGWETQYF
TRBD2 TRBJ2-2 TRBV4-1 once TGCGCCAGCAGCCAAGATCGGGGACTAGCGGGGGGCAGGAACACCGGGGAGCTGTTTTTT CASSQDRGLAGGRNTGELFF
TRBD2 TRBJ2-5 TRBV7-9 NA TGTGCCAGCAGCAGACTAGCGGGGGGACGAGAGACCCAGTACTTC CASSRLAGGRETQYF
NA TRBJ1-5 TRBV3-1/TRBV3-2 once TGTGCCAGCAGCCCGGGTGTTGGCAATCAGCCCCAGCATTTT CASSPGVGNQPQHF
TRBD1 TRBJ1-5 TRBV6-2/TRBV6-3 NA TGTGCCAGCAGTTCTCCACCTCTGGGACAGGGGGCAGGTCAGCCCCAGCATTTT CASSSPPLGQGAGQPQHF
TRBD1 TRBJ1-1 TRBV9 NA TGTGCCAGCAGCGGACCGGACAGGGCGTTGACTGAAGCTTTCTTT CASSGPDRALTEAFF